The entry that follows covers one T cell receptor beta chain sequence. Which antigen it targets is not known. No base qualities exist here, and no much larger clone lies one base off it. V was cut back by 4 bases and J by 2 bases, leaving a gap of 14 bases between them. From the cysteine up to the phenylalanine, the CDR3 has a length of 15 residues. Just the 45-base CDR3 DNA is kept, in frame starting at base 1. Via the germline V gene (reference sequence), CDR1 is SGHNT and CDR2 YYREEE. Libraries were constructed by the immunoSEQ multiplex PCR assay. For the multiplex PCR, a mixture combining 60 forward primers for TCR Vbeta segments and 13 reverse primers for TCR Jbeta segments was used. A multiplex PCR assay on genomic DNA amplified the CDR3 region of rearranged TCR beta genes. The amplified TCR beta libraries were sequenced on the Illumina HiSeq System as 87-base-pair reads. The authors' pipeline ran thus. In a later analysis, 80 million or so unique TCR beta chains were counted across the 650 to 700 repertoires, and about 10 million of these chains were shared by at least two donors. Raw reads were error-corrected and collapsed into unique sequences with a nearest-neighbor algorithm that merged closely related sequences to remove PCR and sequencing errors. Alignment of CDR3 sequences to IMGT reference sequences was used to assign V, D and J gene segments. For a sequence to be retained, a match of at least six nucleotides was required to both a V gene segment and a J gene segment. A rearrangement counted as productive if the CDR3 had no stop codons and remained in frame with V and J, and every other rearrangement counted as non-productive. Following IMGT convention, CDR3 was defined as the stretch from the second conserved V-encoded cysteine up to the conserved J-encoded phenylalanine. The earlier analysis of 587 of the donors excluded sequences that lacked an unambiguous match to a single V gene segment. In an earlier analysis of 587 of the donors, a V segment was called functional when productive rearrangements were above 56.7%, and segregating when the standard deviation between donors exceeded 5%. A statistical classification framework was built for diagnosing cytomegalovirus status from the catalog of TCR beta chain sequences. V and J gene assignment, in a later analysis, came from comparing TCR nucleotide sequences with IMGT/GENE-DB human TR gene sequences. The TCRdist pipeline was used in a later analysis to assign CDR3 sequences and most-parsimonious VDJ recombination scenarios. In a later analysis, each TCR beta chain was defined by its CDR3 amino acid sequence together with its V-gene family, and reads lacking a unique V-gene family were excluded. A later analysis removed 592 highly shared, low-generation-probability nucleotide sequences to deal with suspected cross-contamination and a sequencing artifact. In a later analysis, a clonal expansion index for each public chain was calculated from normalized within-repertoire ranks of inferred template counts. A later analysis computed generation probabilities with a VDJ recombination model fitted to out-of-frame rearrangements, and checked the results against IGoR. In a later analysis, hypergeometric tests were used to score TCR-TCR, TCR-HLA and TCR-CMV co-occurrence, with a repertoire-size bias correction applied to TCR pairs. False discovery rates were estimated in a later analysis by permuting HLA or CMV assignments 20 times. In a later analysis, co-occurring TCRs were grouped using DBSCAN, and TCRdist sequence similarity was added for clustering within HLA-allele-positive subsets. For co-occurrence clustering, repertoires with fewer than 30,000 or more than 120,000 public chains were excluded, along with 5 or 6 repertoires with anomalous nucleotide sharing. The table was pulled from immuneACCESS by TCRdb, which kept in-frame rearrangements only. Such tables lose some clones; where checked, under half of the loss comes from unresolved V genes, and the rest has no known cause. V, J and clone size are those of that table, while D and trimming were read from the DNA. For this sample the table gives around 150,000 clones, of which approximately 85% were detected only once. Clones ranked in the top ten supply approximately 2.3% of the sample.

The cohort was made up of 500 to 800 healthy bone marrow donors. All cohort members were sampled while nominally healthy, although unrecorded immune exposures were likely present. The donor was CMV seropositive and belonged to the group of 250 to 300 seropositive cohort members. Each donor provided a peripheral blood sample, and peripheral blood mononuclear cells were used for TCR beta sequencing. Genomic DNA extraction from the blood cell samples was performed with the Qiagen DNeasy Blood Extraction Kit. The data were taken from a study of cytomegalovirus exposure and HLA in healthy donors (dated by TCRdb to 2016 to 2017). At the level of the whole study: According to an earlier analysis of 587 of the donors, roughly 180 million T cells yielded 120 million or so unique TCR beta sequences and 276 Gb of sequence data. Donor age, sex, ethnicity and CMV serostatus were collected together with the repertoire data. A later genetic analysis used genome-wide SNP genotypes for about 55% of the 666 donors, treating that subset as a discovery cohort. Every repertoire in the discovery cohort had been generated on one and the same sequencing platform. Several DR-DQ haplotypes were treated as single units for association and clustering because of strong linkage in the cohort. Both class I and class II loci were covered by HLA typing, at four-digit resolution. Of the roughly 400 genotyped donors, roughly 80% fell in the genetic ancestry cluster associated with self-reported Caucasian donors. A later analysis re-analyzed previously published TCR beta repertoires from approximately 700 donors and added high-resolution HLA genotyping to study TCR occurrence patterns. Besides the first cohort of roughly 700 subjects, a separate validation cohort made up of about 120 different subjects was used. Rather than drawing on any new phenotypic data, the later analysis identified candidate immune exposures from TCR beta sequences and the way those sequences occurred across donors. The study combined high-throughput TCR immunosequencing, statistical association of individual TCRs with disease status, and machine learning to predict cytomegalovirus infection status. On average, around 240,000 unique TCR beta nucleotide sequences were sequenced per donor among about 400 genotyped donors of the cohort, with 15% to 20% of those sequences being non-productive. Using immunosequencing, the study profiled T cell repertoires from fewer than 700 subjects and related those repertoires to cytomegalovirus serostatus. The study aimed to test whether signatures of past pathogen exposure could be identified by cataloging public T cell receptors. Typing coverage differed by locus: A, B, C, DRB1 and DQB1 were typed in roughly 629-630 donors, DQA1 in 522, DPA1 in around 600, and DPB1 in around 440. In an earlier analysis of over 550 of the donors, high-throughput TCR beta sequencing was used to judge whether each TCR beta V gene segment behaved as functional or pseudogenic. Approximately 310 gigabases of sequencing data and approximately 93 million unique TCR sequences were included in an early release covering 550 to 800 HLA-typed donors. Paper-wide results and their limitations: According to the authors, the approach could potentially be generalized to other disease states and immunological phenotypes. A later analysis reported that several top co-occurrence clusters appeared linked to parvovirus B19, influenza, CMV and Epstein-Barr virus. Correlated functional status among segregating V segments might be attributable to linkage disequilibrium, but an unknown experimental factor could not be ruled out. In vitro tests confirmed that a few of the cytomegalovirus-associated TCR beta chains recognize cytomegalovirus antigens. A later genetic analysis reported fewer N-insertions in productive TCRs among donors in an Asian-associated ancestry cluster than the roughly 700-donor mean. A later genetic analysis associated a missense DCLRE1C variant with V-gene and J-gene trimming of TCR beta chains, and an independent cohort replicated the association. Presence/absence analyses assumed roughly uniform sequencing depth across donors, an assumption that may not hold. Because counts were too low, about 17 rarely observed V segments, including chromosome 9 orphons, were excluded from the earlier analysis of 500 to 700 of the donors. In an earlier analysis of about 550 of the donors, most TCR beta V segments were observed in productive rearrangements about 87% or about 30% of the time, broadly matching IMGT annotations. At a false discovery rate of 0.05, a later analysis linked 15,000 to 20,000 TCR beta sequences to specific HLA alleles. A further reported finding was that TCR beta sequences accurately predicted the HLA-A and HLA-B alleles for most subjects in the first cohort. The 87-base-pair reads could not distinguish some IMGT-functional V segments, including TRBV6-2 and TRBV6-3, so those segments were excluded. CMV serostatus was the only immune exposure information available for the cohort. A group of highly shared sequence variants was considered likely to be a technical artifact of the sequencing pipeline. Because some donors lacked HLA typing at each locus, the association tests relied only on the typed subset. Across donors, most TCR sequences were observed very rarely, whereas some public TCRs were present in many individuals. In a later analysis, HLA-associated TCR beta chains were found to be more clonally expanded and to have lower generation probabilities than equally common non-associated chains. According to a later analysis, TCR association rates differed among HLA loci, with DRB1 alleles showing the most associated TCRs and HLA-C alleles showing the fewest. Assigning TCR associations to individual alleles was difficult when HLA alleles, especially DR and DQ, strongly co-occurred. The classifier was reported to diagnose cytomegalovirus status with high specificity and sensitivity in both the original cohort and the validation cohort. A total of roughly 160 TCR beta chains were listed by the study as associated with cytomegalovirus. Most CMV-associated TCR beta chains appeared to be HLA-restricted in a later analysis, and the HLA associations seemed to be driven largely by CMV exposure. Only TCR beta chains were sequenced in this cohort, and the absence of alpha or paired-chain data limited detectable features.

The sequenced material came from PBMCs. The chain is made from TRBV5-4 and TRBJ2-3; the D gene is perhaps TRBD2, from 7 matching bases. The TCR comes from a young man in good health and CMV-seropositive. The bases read TGTGCCAGCAGCCCAAGGGGGGGCTACACAGATACGCAGTATTTT. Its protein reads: CASSPRGGYTDTQYF.